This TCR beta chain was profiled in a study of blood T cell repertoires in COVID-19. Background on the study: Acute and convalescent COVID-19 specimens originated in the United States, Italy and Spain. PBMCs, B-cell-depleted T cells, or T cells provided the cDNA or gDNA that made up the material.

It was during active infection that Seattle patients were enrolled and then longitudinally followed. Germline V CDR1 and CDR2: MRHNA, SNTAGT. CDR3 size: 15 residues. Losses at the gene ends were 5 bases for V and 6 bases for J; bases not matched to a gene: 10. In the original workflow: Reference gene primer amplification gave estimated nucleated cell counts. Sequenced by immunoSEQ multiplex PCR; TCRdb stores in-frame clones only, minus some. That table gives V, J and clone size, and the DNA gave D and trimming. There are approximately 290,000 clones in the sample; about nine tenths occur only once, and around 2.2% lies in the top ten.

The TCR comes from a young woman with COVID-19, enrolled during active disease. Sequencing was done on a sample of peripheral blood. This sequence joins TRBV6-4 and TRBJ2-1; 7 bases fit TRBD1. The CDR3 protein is CASSPGTAGPNEQFF. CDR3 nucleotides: TGTGCCAGCAGTCCTGGGACAGCCGGTCCCAATGAGCAGTTCTTC.